These 20 T cell receptor beta chains were sequenced from one sample in a study of CD8+ T cells in alopecia areata. RNA extraction was followed by reverse transcription into cDNA, which acted as the sequencing template. The table came from immunoSEQ multiplex PCR; TCRdb's copy has only in-frame clones and leaves some out. The sample lists more than 90,000 clones; 35% to 40% were seen once. The specimen was CD4+ T cells sorted from blood. The receptors here all came from a human donor with alopecia areata.

The chain combines TRBV7-3 with TRBJ2-3; 9 nucleotides align to TRBD1. The CDR3 spans 14 residues. Germline CDR1 reads SGHTA; CDR2 reads FQGTGA. Trimming at V came to 4 bases and at J to 3 bases, leaving 2 bases not matched to a gene. This chain's CDR3 is CASSSGTGTDTQYF. CDR3 DNA sequence: TGTGCCAGCAGCTCCGGGACAGGGACAGATACGCAGTATTTT.

This clone was counted only a few times. The V and J genes are TRBV29-1 and TRBJ2-4; 8 bases are a match to TRBD1. The CDR3 is 13 amino acids. The V gene's germline CDR1 is SQVTM and CDR2 ANQGSEA. With V trimmed by 6 bases and J by 6 bases, 7 bases remained unmatched. CDR3 in DNA: TGCAGCGTGATGACAGGGGATAGAAACATTCAGTACTTC. It specifies CSVMTGDRNIQYF.

This clone was counted only a few times. The identical CDR3 is also encoded by other nucleotide sequences in the sample. The chain links TRBV7-9 to TRBJ2-3; unclear D gene. Germline V lookup: CDR1 SEHNR, CDR2 FQNEAQ (reference sequence). CDR3 length equals 11 residues. The V end lost 5 bases, the J end lost 3 bases, and 3 bases lay between the germline ends. The CDR3 DNA reads as TGTGCCAGCAGCATAACAGATACGCAGTATTTT. Protein product: CASSITDTQYF.

The rearrangement uses TRBV7-9 and TRBJ1-2; a weak D match, TRBD1 (6 bases). V lost 1 base, J lost 6 bases, and 12 bases lay in between. The V gene's germline CDR1 is SEHNR and CDR2 FQNEAQ (reference sequence). The CDR3 spans 14 residues. CDR3 amino acids: CASSLVVPGDGYTF. The CDR3 coding sequence is TGTGCCAGCAGCTTAGTTGTCCCAGGGGATGGCTACACCTTC.

The rearrangement joins TRBV6-6 to TRBJ2-1; tentatively, D is TRBD1 (6 bases). Trimming removed 5 bases at V and 6 bases at J, with 20 bases between. Germline V gene data show CDR1 as MNHNY and CDR2 as SVGAGI (reference sequence). The CDR3 is 16 amino acids. CDR3 in amino acids: CASSQQGRRGSNEQFF. The CDR3 DNA is TGTGCCAGCAGTCAACAGGGTAGAAGAGGAAGCAATGAGCAGTTCTTC.

This clone has only a few counts. At the DNA level, this CDR3 is encoded by other sequences in the same sample as well. The chain carries TRBV29-1 and TRBJ1-1; TRBD1 matches 8 bases. This CDR3 spans 13 amino acids. Germline-derived CDR1 and CDR2 are SQVTM and ANQGSEA. After removal of 4 bases from V and 4 bases from J, the junction contained 5 bases not matched to a gene. For the CDR3, the DNA is TGCAGCGTTGGGACAGGGTTAGGCACTGAAGCTTTCTTT. This codes for CSVGTGLGTEAFF.

This chain joins TRBV2 and TRBJ2-7; 7 positions agree with TRBD1. The CDR3 is made up of 15 amino acids. With 6 bases clipped from V and 1 base from J, the junction kept 9 bases outside the gene matches. CDR1 SNHLY and CDR2 FYNNEI come from the germline V gene. The CDR3 is CASRPGTVISYEQYF. In DNA, the CDR3 is TGTGCCAGCAGGCCCGGGACAGTAATTTCCTACGAGCAGTACTTC.

The chain carries TRBV29-1 and TRBJ1-1; a possible D gene is TRBD1 (6 bases). The V end was cut by 8 bases, the J end by 4 bases, with 20 bases between. Germline V CDR1 and CDR2: SQVTM, ANQGSEA. This CDR3 has 14 amino acids. The CDR3 DNA sequence: TGCAGCTCCGGAGGCGGGGGGCTTAGCACTGAAGCTTTCTTT. It translates to CSSGGGGLSTEAFF.

The V and J genes are TRBV29-1 and TRBJ1-3; D remains unclear. This CDR3 comprises 13 residues. Deletions cut 3 bases from V and 0 bases from J, with 6 bases between. Germline CDR1 is SQVTM and CDR2 is ANQGSEA. The CDR3: CSVDTSSGNTIYF. In DNA, the CDR3 is TGCAGCGTTGACACTAGCTCTGGAAACACCATATATTTT.

This clone appeared a few times. This sequence joins TRBV15 and TRBJ2-7; 8 nucleotides match TRBD1. V dropped 5 bases and J dropped 3; count of bases not matched to a gene: 3. The CDR3 runs to 13 residues. Germline values: CDR1 LNHNV, CDR2 YYDKDF (reference sequence). In DNA form, the CDR3 reads TGTGCCACCAGCGTCGGGACAGGCTACGAGCAGTACTTC. Translated, it gives CATSVGTGYEQYF. The variable domain in full, completed from reference TRBV15 and TRBJ2-7, reads DAMVIQNPRYQVTQFGKPVTLSCSQTLNHNVMYWYQQKSSQAPKLLFHYYDKDFNNEADTPDNFQSRRPNTSFCFLDIRSPGLGDTAMYLCATSVGTGYEQYFGPGTRLTVT.

This clone was observed a handful of times. The rearrangement links TRBV4-3 to TRBJ2-4, with D hard to call. The CDR3 length is 15 residues. Germline V gene data show CDR1 as LGHNA and CDR2 as YSLEER. The V end lost 0 bases, the J end lost 5 bases, and 11 bases lay between the germline ends. The CDR3 spells CASSQDMGRQNIQYF. CDR3 coding DNA: TGCGCCAGCAGCCAAGATATGGGCCGCCAAAACATTCAGTACTTC.

This clone has more than one count but fewer than ten. The V call is TRBV7-8, the J call TRBJ2-1; 10 positions match TRBD2. CDR3 length equals 14 residues. Trimming took 3 bases from V and 7 from J; bases not matched to a gene: 3. Germline-derived CDR1 and CDR2 are SGHVS and FQNEAQ. CDR3 protein: CASSFSGRNNEQFF. DNA for the CDR3: TGTGCCAGCAGCTTTAGCGGGAGGAATAATGAGCAGTTCTTC.

The J gene is TRBJ2-6, the V gene TRBV27; possible D gene TRBD1, 6 bases. The CDR3 contains 15 residues. V gave up 1 base and J gave up 3 bases, with 7 bases separating them. The germline V gene has CDR1 MNHEY and CDR2 SMNVEV (reference sequence). The CDR3: CASSLLQGGANVLTF. CDR3 coding DNA: TGTGCCAGCAGTTTATTACAGGGTGGGGCCAACGTCCTGACTTTC.

This clone was seen only a few times. This chain joins TRBV29-1 and TRBJ2-1; D uncertain. The CDR3 runs to 13 residues. Germline V CDR1 and CDR2: SQVTM, ANQGSEA. V lost 8 bases and J lost 4, with 15 bases in between. The CDR3 spells CSFRAYNYNEQFF. The CDR3 bases are TGCAGCTTTAGAGCATACAATTACAATGAGCAGTTCTTC.

This sequence joins TRBV5-1 and TRBJ2-1; D may be TRBD2 (6 bases). The germline CDR1 and CDR2 sequences are SGHRS and YFSETQ. The CDR3 spans 14 residues. V lost 2 bases to trimming and J lost 5 bases, with 11 bases between them. This CDR3 is CASSFVGGHNEQFF. In nucleotides, the CDR3 is TGCGCCAGCAGCTTTGTGGGGGGACACAATGAGCAGTTCTTC.

This clone has more than one count but fewer than ten. V and J are TRBV29-1 and TRBJ2-6; a weak D match, TRBD1 (5 bases). Germline V lookup: CDR1 SQVTM, CDR2 ANQGSEA. CDR3 length: 15 residues. The V and J ends lost 4 bases and 0 bases respectively, with 10 bases between them. The CDR3 spells CSVVEGASGANVLTF. The CDR3 DNA reads TGCAGCGTTGTGGAAGGGGCCTCTGGGGCCAACGTCCTGACTTTC.

V and J are TRBV29-1 and TRBJ1-2; D remains ambiguous. Trimming left V 3 bases short and J 6 bases short, with 11 bases between. Germline CDR1 and CDR2: SQVTM and ANQGSEA. This CDR3 contains 12 residues. CDR3: CSVDLSDHGYTF. CDR3 in DNA: TGCAGCGTTGACCTATCCGATCATGGCTACACCTTC.

This clone was counted only a few times. This sequence joins TRBV11-2 and TRBJ1-1; a possible D gene is TRBD1 (5 bases). CDR1 and CDR2 (germline): SGHAT, FQNNGV. V lost 5 bases, J lost 4 bases, and 14 bases lay in between. The CDR3 length is 14 residues. The CDR3 loop is CASSPHSGGTEAFF. CDR3 DNA sequence: TGTGCCAGCAGCCCCCACTCTGGGGGCACTGAAGCTTTCTTT.

In this sample, this clone turned up a few times. The gene calls are TRBV7-9 and TRBJ2-1, with 7 nucleotides matching TRBD1. CDR1 and CDR2 from the germline V gene are SEHNR and FQNEAQ (reference sequence). V trimming: 4 bases; J trimming: 12 bases; junction bases outside the gene matches: 6. The CDR3 is 12 residues long. DNA for the CDR3: TGTGCCAGCAGCTCCGGGACAGATGGGCAGTTCTTC. This gives the protein CASSSGTDGQFF.

This clone was detected a few times. DNA for the CDR3: TGTGCCAGCAGCACAGACAGGGACACTGAAGCTTTCTTT. It encodes CASSTDRDTEAFF. The chain employs TRBV7-3 and TRBJ1-1; 7 nucleotides line up with TRBD1. The CDR3 is made up of 13 amino acids. Germline CDR1 reads SGHTA; CDR2 reads FQGTGA. After removal of 5 bases from V and 3 bases from J, the junction contained 3 bases not matched to a gene.